This TCR beta chain was retrieved from a study of blood T cell repertoires in COVID-19. At the level of the study: The study drew acute and convalescent COVID-19 samples from the United States, Italy and Spain.

Germline loops: CDR1 SGHRS, CDR2 YFSETQ. This CDR3 is 11 amino acids long. Trimming shortened V by 0 bases and J by 7 bases, and 4 bases separated the two germline ends. As processed by the authors: It was from reference gene primer amplification that nucleated cell counts were estimated. Here immunoSEQ multiplex PCR was the method, and the copy in TCRdb shows in-frame clones only, minus some. The D gene and trimming were derived from the DNA, and the V and J assignments and clone size from that table. The table lists 62,000 or so clones, approximately 80% of them singletons, with about 14% in the top ten. In Seattle, patients joined the study during active infection and were tracked longitudinally.

The V and J genes are TRBV5-1 and TRBJ1-1; D is unclear. The sequenced material came from peripheral blood. The sequence derives from a man aged 55-75 years with COVID-19, enrolled during active disease. CDR3 sequence (DNA): TGCGCCAGCAGCTTGGACAGTGAAGCTTTCTTT. Translating it yields CASSLDSEAFF.